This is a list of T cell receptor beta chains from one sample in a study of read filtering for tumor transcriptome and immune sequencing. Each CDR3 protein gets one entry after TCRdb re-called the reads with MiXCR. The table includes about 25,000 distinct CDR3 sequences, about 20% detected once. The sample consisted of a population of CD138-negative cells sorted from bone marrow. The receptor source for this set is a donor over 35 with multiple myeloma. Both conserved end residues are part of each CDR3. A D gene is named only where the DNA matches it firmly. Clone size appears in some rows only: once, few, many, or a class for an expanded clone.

CDR3 DNA: TGCGCCAGCAGTGAGCTACGGACAGGGGCGGGTCAGGGCTACACCTTC; CDR3 protein: CASSELRTGAGQGYTF; J gene: TRBJ1-2; D gene: TRBD1; V gene: TRBV10-2; clone size: many; CDR3 length: 16
CDR3 DNA: TGTGCCAGCAGCTCAACTAGCGGGAAATACACCGGGGAGCTGTTTTTT; CDR3 protein: CASSSTSGKYTGELFF; J gene: TRBJ2-2; D gene: TRBD2; V gene: TRBV5-4; clone size: few; CDR3 length: 16
CDR3 DNA: TGTGCCAGCAGCCAAACCTACAATGAGCAGTTCTTC; CDR3 protein: CASSQTYNEQFF; J gene: TRBJ2-1; D gene: -; V gene: TRBV6-2/TRBV6-3; clone size: many; CDR3 length: 12
CDR3 DNA: TGTGCCAGCAGCCAAAAGGCGGGAGGAAAGACCCAGTACTTC; CDR3 protein: CASSQKAGGKTQYF; J gene: TRBJ2-5; D gene: TRBD2; V gene: TRBV7-2; clone size: -; CDR3 length: 14
CDR3 DNA: TGTGCCAGCAGCACAGGGGGCCGCACTGAAGCTTTCTTT; CDR3 protein: CASSTGGRTEAFF; J gene: TRBJ1-1; D gene: TRBD1; V gene: TRBV5-4; clone size: -; CDR3 length: 13
CDR3 DNA: TGTGCCAGCAGCGTGGGCAGTCTTCAGTATGGCTACACCTTC; CDR3 protein: CASSVGSLQYGYTF; J gene: TRBJ1-2; D gene: -; V gene: TRBV9; clone size: many; CDR3 length: 14
CDR3 DNA: TGCGCCAGCAGCGCCCGGGACACCCGCACAGATACGCAGTATTTT; CDR3 protein: CASSARDTRTDTQYF; J gene: TRBJ2-3; D gene: -; V gene: TRBV5-1; clone size: -; CDR3 length: 15
CDR3 DNA: TGTGCCAGCAGTGAAGTAAACAGGGAAGAGACCCAGTACTTC; CDR3 protein: CASSEVNREETQYF; J gene: TRBJ2-5; D gene: -; V gene: TRBV6-1; clone size: few; CDR3 length: 14
CDR3 DNA: TGTGCCAGTAGTGGCCGACAGGGCGTCTCCTACGAGCAGTACTTC; CDR3 protein: CASSGRQGVSYEQYF; J gene: TRBJ2-7; D gene: TRBD1; V gene: TRBV19; clone size: many; CDR3 length: 15
CDR3 DNA: TGTGCCAGCAGCTTCGGTGACTCAGCCTATAATTCACCCCTCCACTTT; CDR3 protein: CASSFGDSAYNSPLHF; J gene: TRBJ1-6; D gene: -; V gene: TRBV7-2; clone size: few; CDR3 length: 16
CDR3 DNA: TGCAGTGCCGAAGGGGGGACATATACGCAGTATTTT; CDR3 protein: CSAEGGTYTQYF; J gene: TRBJ2-3; D gene: -; V gene: TRBV20-1; clone size: many; CDR3 length: 12
CDR3 DNA: TGCGCCAGCAGCCCCCCGCAGGGAGAGACCCAGTACTTC; CDR3 protein: CASSPPQGETQYF; J gene: TRBJ2-5; D gene: -; V gene: TRBV5-1; clone size: many; CDR3 length: 13
CDR3 DNA: TGTGCCAGTAGTCGGGGGGACGGGGATTATAGCAATCAGCCCCAGCATTTT; CDR3 protein: CASSRGDGDYSNQPQHF; J gene: TRBJ1-5; D gene: -; V gene: TRBV19; clone size: -; CDR3 length: 17
CDR3 DNA: TGCAGTGCTAGGCGGGGGGATAATTCACCCCTCCACTTT; CDR3 protein: CSARRGDNSPLHF; J gene: TRBJ1-6; D gene: -; V gene: TRBV20-1; clone size: many; CDR3 length: 13
CDR3 DNA: TGTGCCAGTGGGGGAGCTGGGGCCAACGTCCTGACTTTC; CDR3 protein: CASGGAGANVLTF; J gene: TRBJ2-6; D gene: -; V gene: TRBV19; clone size: few; CDR3 length: 13
CDR3 DNA: TGTGCCAGCAGCTTAGTTGGCGGGGGGTACAATGAGCAGTTCTTC; CDR3 protein: CASSLVGGGYNEQFF; J gene: TRBJ2-1; D gene: TRBD2; V gene: TRBV7-2; clone size: many; CDR3 length: 15
CDR3 DNA: TGCGCCAGCAGCTTGGGGGACAGGAATGAAAAACTGTTTTTT; CDR3 protein: CASSLGDRNEKLFF; J gene: TRBJ1-4; D gene: TRBD1; V gene: TRBV5-1; clone size: many; CDR3 length: 14
CDR3 DNA: TGTGCCAGCAGCGTCGACGTCGTAGGAGAGACCCAGTACTTC; CDR3 protein: CASSVDVVGETQYF; J gene: TRBJ2-5; D gene: -; V gene: TRBV9; clone size: many; CDR3 length: 14
CDR3 DNA: TGTGCCAGCAGCCTTGGGACTAGCACCAGCTACGAGCAGTACTTC; CDR3 protein: CASSLGTSTSYEQYF; J gene: TRBJ2-7; D gene: TRBD2; V gene: TRBV4-2; clone size: -; CDR3 length: 15
CDR3 DNA: TGTGCCAGCAGCTCCCCTCGGAAGATGAACACTGAAGCTTTCTTT; CDR3 protein: CASSSPRKMNTEAFF; J gene: TRBJ1-1; D gene: -; V gene: TRBV7-2; clone size: many; CDR3 length: 15
CDR3 DNA: TGTGCCAGCAGCTTGACTAGCGGGGTCACCGGGGAGCTGTTTTTT; CDR3 protein: CASSLTSGVTGELFF; J gene: TRBJ2-2; D gene: TRBD2; V gene: TRBV5-5; clone size: many; CDR3 length: 15
CDR3 DNA: TGCAGTGCCCTCTGGTACACTGAAGCTTTCTTT; CDR3 protein: CSALWYTEAFF; J gene: TRBJ1-1; D gene: -; V gene: TRBV20-1; clone size: many; CDR3 length: 11
CDR3 DNA: TGTGCCAGCAGCTTGCGATCCAGGGGCTTCTACAATGAGCAGTTCTTC; CDR3 protein: CASSLRSRGFYNEQFF; J gene: TRBJ2-1; D gene: -; V gene: TRBV11-2; clone size: many; CDR3 length: 16
CDR3 DNA: TGTGCCAGCAGCAGCGTCGTTGGCAAACTGTTTTTT; CDR3 protein: CASSSVVGKLFF; J gene: TRBJ1-4; D gene: -; V gene: TRBV11-2; clone size: many; CDR3 length: 12
CDR3 DNA: TGTGCCAGCAGCCCTCAAGGGGTTGAGCAGTTCTTC; CDR3 protein: CASSPQGVEQFF; J gene: TRBJ2-1; D gene: -; V gene: TRBV14; clone size: many; CDR3 length: 12